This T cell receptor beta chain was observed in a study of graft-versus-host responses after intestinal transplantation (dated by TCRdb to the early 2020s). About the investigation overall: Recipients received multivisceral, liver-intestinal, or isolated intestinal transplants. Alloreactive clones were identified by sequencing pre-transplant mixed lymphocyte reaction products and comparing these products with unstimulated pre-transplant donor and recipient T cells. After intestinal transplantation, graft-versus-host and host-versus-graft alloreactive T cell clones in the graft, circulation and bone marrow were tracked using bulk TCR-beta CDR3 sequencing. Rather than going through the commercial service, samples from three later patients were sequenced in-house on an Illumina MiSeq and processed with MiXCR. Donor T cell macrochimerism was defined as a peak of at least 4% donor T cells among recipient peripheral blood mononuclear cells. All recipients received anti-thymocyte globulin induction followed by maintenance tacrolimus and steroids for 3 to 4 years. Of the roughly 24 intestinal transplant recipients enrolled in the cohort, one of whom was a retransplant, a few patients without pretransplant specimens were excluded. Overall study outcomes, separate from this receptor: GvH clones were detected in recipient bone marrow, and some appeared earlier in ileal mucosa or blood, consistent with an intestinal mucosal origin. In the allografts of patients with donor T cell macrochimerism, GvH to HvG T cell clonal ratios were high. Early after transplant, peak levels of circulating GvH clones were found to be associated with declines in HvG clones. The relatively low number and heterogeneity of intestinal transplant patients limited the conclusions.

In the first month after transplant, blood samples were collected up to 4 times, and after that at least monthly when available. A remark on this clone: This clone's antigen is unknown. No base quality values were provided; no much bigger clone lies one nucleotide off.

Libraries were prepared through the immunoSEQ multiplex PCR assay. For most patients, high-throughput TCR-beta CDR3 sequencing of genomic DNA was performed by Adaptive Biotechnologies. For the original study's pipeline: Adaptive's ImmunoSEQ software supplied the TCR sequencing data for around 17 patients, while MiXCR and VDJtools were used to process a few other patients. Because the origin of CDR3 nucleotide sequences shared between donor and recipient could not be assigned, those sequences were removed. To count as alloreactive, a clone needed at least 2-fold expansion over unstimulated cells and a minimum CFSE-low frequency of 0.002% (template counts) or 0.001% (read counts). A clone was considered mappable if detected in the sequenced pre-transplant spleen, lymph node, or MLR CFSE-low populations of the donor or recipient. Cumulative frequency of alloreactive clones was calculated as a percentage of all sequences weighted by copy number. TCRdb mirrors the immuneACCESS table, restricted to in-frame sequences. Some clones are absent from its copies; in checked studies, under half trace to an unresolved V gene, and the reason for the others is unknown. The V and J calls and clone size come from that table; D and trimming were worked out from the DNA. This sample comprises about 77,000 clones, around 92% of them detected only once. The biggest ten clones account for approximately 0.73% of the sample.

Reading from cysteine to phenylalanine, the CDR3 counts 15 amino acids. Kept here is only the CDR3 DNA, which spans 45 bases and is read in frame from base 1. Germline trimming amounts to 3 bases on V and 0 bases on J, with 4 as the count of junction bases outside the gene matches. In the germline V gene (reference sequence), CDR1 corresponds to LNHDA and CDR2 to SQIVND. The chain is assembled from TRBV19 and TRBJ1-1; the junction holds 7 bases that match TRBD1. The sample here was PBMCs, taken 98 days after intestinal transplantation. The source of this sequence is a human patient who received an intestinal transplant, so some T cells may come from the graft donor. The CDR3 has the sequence CASSIPTGVNTEAFF. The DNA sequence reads TGTGCCAGTAGTATTCCCACAGGGGTGAACACTGAAGCTTTCTTT.